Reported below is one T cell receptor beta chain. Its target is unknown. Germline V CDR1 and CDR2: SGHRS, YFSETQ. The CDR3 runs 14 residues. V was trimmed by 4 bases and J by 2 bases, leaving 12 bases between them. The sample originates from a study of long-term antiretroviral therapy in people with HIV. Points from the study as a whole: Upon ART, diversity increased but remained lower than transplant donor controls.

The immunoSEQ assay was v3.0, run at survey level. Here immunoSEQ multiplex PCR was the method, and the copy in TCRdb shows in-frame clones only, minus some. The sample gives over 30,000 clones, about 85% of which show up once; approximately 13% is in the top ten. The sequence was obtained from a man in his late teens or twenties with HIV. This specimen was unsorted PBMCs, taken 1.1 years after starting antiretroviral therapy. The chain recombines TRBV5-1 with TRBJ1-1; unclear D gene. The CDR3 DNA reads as TGCGCCAGCAGCGAAACTTGGGGTAACACTGAAGCTTTCTTT. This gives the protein CASSETWGNTEAFF.